This T cell receptor beta chain comes out of a study of T cell changes during pregnancy in multiple sclerosis. Clones were read by immunoSEQ multiplex PCR, and TCRdb kept only the in-frame ones, dropping some. Of about 100,000 clones in the sample, approximately 92% were seen once. V lost 2 bases to trimming and J lost 4 bases; unmatched junction nucleotides: 13. The germline gives CDR1 MGHRA, CDR2 YSYEKL. This CDR3 has 17 residues. This clone has only one observation. This chain links TRBV4-1 with TRBJ2-7; 8 bases are a match to TRBD2. The clonotype was recovered from a female donor with multiple sclerosis, enrolled in a pregnancy study. Sequenced material: peripheral blood, taken after pregnancy. DNA for the CDR3: TGCGCCAGCAGCCAATCGTATGGAGCGGGAGACCCATACGAGCAGTACTTC. Encoded protein: CASSQSYGAGDPYEQYF.